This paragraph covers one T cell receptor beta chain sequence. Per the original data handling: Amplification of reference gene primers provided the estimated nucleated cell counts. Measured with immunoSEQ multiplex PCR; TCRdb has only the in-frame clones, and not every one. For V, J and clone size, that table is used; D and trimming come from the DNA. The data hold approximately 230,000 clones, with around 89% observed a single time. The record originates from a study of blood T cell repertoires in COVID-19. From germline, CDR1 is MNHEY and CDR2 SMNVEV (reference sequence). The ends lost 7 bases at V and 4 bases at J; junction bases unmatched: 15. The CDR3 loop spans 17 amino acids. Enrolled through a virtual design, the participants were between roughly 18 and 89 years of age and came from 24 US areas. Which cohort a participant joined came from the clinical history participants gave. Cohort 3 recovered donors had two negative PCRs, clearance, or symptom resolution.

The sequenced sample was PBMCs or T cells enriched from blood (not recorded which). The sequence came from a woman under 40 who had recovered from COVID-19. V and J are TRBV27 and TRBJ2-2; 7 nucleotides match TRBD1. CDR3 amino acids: CASKMTGSVVGTGELFF. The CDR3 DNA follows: TGTGCCAGCAAGATGACAGGGTCGGTAGTTGGCACCGGGGAGCTGTTTTTT.